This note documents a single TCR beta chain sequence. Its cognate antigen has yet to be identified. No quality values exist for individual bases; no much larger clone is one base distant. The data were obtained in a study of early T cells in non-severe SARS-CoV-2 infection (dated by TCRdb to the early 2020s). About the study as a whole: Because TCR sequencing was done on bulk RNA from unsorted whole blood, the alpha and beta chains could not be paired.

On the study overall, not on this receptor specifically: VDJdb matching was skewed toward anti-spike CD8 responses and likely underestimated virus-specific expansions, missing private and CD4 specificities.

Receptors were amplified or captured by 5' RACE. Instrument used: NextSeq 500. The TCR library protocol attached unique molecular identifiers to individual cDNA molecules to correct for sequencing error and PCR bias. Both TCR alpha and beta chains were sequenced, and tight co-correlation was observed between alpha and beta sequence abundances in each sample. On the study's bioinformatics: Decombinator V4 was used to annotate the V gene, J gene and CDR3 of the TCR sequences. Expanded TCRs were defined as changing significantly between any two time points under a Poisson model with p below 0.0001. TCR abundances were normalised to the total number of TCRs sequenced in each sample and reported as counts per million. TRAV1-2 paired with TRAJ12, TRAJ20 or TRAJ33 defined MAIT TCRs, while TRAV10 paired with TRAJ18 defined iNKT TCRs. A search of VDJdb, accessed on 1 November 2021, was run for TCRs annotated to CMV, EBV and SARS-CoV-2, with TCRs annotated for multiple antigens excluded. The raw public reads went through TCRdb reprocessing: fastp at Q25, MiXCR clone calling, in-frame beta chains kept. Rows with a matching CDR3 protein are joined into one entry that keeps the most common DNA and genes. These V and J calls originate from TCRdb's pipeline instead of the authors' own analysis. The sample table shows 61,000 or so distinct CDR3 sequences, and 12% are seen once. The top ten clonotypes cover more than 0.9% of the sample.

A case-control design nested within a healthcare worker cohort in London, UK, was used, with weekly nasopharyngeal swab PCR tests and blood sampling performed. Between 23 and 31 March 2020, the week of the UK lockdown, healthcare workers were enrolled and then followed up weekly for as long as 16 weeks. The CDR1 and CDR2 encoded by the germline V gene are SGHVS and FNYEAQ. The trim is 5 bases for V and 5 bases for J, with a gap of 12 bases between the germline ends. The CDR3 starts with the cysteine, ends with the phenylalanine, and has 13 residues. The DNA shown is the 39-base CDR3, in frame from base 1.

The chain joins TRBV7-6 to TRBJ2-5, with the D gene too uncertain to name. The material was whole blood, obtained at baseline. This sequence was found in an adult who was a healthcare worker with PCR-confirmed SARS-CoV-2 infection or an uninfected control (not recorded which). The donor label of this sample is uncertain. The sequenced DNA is TGTGCCAGCAGCCCGGTTTTCGGGGAGACCCAGTACTTC. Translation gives CASSPVFGETQYF. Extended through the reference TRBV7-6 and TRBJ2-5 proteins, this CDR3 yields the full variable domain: GAGVSQSPRYKVTKRGQDVALRCDPISGHVSLYWYRQALGQGPEFLTYFNYEAQQDKSGLPNDRFSAERPEGSISTLTIQRTEQRDSAMYRCASSPVFGETQYFGPGTRLLVL.